Below, 18 T cell receptor beta chains from the same sample are listed, as sequenced in a study of blood T cell repertoires in COVID-19. Profiling relied on immunoSEQ multiplex PCR, and the TCRdb table lists in-frame clones only, not all of them. The sample records some 160,000 clones, approximately 87% being singletons. Sequencing input: peripheral blood. These receptors were obtained from a woman aged 70 to 79 with acute or convalescent COVID-19.

V gene TRBV7-9 combines with J gene TRBJ1-2; possibly TRBD1 for D (5 bases). The ends were cut back, 1 base at V and 4 bases at J, with 13 bases in the middle. The CDR3 sequence is 15 residues long. Germline-derived CDR1 and CDR2 are SEHNR and FQNEAQ (reference sequence). This CDR3 reads CASSLGRSGPYGYTF. CDR3 nucleotide sequence: TGTGCCAGCAGCTTAGGTCGTTCAGGGCCCTATGGCTACACCTTC. Full variable domain (remainder filled in from reference TRBV7-9 and TRBJ1-2): DTGVSQNPRHKITKRGQNVTFRCDPISEHNRLYWYRQTLGQGPEFLTYFQNEAQLEKSRLLSDRFSAERPKGSFSTLEIQRTEQGDSAMYLCASSLGRSGPYGYTFGSGTRLTVV.

The chain employs TRBV2 and TRBJ2-1; 11 bases are a match to TRBD1. The CDR3 extends over 15 amino acids. Losses at the gene ends were 5 bases for V and 6 bases for J; bases not matched to a gene: 6. The germline V gene encodes CDR1 SNHLY and CDR2 FYNNEI. The CDR3 loop reads CASSRDRGVVNEQFF. For the CDR3, the DNA is TGTGCCAGCAGTAGGGACAGGGGGGTAGTCAATGAGCAGTTCTTC.

The CDR3 DNA is TGTGCCAGCTCACCTCCAGGACAGGGGCTCCAAGAGACCCAGTACTTC. It specifies CASSPPGQGLQETQYF. The chain employs TRBV18 and TRBJ2-5; 9 nucleotides agree with TRBD1. The V segment lost 3 bases and the J segment 1 base; nucleotides outside the gene matches: 6. Germline V gene data show CDR1 as KGHSH and CDR2 as LQKENI. There are 16 residues in the CDR3.

This clone was observed once. This rearrangement joins TRBV29-1 to TRBJ2-7; 9 bases fit TRBD2. The trim removed 2 bases at V and 2 bases at J, leaving 4 bases unmatched. The CDR3 has 14 residues. Germline CDR1 and CDR2: SQVTM and ANQGSEA. The CDR3 protein is CSVELSSGAYEQYF. In DNA, the CDR3 is TGCAGCGTTGAATTGTCTAGCGGGGCCTACGAGCAGTACTTC.

CDR3 nucleotide sequence: TGCGCCAGCAGCACGGGACAGGCGTACGGGGTCAACACTGAAGCTTTCTTT. Residues: CASSTGQAYGVNTEAFF. The V gene is TRBV5-1, the J gene TRBJ1-1; 8 positions agree with TRBD1. CDR1 and CDR2 (germline): SGHRS, YFSETQ. V gave up 4 bases and J gave up 2 bases; unmatched junction bases: 13. The length of the CDR3 is 17 residues.

The genes are TRBV28 and TRBJ1-2, with D tentatively TRBD1 (5 bases). Germline assignment: CDR1 MDHEN and CDR2 SYDVKM. This CDR3 has 13 amino acids. The ends were cut back, 5 bases at V and 4 bases at J, with 11 bases in the middle. The CDR3 sequence is CASSPGSSYGYTF. Written as DNA, the CDR3 is TGTGCCAGCAGTCCAGGGTCTTCCTATGGCTACACCTTC.

V gene TRBV29-1 combines with J gene TRBJ2-1, with 9 bases identical to TRBD1. The CDR3 has 13 residues. From germline, CDR1 is SQVTM and CDR2 ANQGSEA. With V trimmed by 4 bases and J by 7 bases, 5 bases remained unmatched. The CDR3 DNA reads as TGCAGCGTTGGGGGGGACAGGGTAAATGAGCAGTTCTTC. This encodes CSVGGDRVNEQFF.

In its sample, this clone was seen a few times. The V and J genes are TRBV10-2 and TRBJ1-5; D perhaps matches TRBD1 (5 bases). The CDR3 totals 18 residues. Trimming took off 0 bases at V and 6 bases at J, with 21 bases between the two ends. Germline-derived CDR1 and CDR2 are WSHSY and SAAADI. The DNA for the CDR3 is TGCGCCAGCAGTGAGTCGCCCGGGCCTCGGGGGAATCTTCAGCCCCAGCATTTT. Protein: CASSESPGPRGNLQPQHF.

The chain has TRBV2 and TRBJ1-2, with TRBD1 matching over 7 bases. CDR3 length: 15 amino acids. The V gene's germline CDR1 is SNHLY and CDR2 FYNNEI. V was pared by 2 bases and J by 4 bases, with 7 bases of the junction left unmatched. In DNA form, the CDR3 reads TGTGCCAGCAGTGAACGGGAGGGGGCTGGCTATGGCTACACCTTC. Amino acid sequence: CASSEREGAGYGYTF. Full variable domain (outside the CDR3, taken from reference TRBV2 and TRBJ1-2): EPEVTQTPSHQVTQMGQEVILRCVPISNHLYFYWYRQILGQKVEFLVSFYNNEISEKSEIFDDQFSVERPDGSNFTLKIRSTKLEDSAMYFCASSEREGAGYGYTFGSGTRLTVV.

This clone was detected once. The genes are TRBV6-2 or TRBV6-3 and TRBJ2-1; TRBD1 agrees at 7 bases. Per the germline V gene, CDR1 is MNHEY and CDR2 is SVGEGT. The V gene end was trimmed by 5 bases and the J gene end by 2 bases; junction bases not matched to a gene: 9. The CDR3 has 16 residues. The CDR3 coding sequence is TGTGCCAGCAGTCAAAGACAGGGCTTAACCTACAATGAGCAGTTCTTC. Protein: CASSQRQGLTYNEQFF.

The chain recombines TRBV9 with TRBJ2-5, with 8 bases lining up with TRBD1. The germline V gene encodes CDR1 SGDLS and CDR2 YYNGEE. CDR3 length: 15 residues. V shed 2 bases, J shed 4 bases, and the junction held 7 bases outside the gene matches. In nucleotides, the CDR3 is TGTGCCAGCAGCGTCGGACAGGGTTTAGCAGAGACCCAGTACTTC. Its protein is CASSVGQGLAETQYF.

Regarding this clone: The sample carries other DNA sequences with the same CDR3. The V gene is TRBV5-1, the J gene TRBJ2-5, with D possibly being TRBD1 (7 bases). Trimming removed 4 bases from V and 4 bases from J, with 11 bases in between. Looked up from germline, CDR1 is SGHRS and CDR2 is YFSETQ. This CDR3 spans 13 amino acids. The CDR3 bases are TGCGCCAGCAGCCTGCAGGGGGGAGAGACCCAGTACTTC. Amino acids: CASSLQGGETQYF.

This rearrangement joins TRBV6-2 or TRBV6-3 to TRBJ1-1, with 8 bases that match TRBD1. From germline, CDR1 is MNHEY and CDR2 SVGEGT. The junction had 5 bases not matched to a gene; V was cut back by 0 bases and J by 11 bases. The CDR3 consists of 13 residues. CDR3 in DNA: TGTGCCAGCAGTTACTCCTGGACAGGGATGGCTTTCTTT. This encodes CASSYSWTGMAFF.

CDR3 loop: CAWSVRYRSEQFF. CDR3 nucleotides: TGTGCCTGGAGTGTACGGTATAGATCTGAGCAGTTCTTC. The rearrangement joins TRBV30 to TRBJ2-1; no clear D. CDR3 length: 13 residues. V shed 0 bases and J shed 9 bases, with 12 bases lying between them. The germline CDR1 and CDR2 sequences are GTSNPN and SVGIG (reference sequence).

V and J are TRBV28 and TRBJ1-1; tentatively, D is TRBD1 (6 bases). Trimming removed 11 bases from V and 5 bases from J, with 18 bases in between. CDR1 and CDR2 from the germline V gene are MDHEN and SYDVKM. This CDR3 spans 13 amino acids. CDR3 loop: CAARGGSRTEAFF. DNA of the CDR3: TGTGCCGCGAGGGGGGGGTCAAGGACTGAAGCTTTCTTT.

The chain recombines TRBV3-1 (or the pseudogene TRBV3-2) with TRBJ2-1; 11 bases align to TRBD1. Germline loops: CDR1 LGHDT, CDR2 YNNKEL (reference sequence). Trimming took 2 bases from V and 11 from J; bases not matched to a gene: 8. This CDR3 has 15 residues. The DNA of the CDR3 is TGTGCCAGCAGCCAACCCCAGGGGACAGGGGGTAAGCAGTTCTTC. Translation gives CASSQPQGTGGKQFF.

The chain joins TRBV7-2 to TRBJ1-2; the match to TRBD1 covers 9 bases. The CDR3 sequence is 14 residues long. The V gene end was trimmed by 4 bases and the J gene end by 8 bases; junction bases not matched to a gene: 8. Germline V CDR1 and CDR2: SGHTA, FQGNSA. The CDR3 here is CASSSGTGTNGYTF. The CDR3 bases are TGTGCCAGCAGCTCAGGGACAGGGACCAACGGCTACACCTTC.

The chain couples TRBV7-6 to TRBJ2-1, with 8 bases lining up with TRBD1. Trimming took 1 base from V and 9 from J; bases not matched to a gene: 8. This CDR3 comprises 15 residues. Germline-derived CDR1 and CDR2 are SGHVS and FNYEAQ. CDR3 protein: CASSLEGQGAGEQFF. In DNA, the CDR3 is TGTGCCAGCAGCTTAGAGGGTCAGGGGGCTGGTGAGCAGTTCTTC.